This TCR beta chain comes out of a study of blood T cells in healthy people across ages. A sample-barcoded 5' primer and a J-beta primer mix were used in a second PCR of about 7 to 12 cycles. TCRdb passed the 5' RACE reads through MiXCR, listing each CDR3 protein once. The table has about 1.6 million distinct CDR3 sequences, roughly a third seen once. Sequenced: blood. This TCR came from a woman younger than 45 in good health.

The CDR3 nucleotides read TGCGCCAGCAGCGGCGGAGTAGACAGCTCTGGGGCCAACGTCCTGACTTTC. Protein sequence: CASSGGVDSSGANVLTF. The chain couples TRBV5-1 to TRBJ2-6, with D possibly TRBD1 on 5 matching bases. Germline-derived CDR1 and CDR2 are SGHRS and YFSETQ. The V end lost 4 bases, the J end lost 0 bases, and 14 bases lay between the germline ends. There are 17 residues in the CDR3.